This TCR beta chain originates from a study of CD8+ T cells in alopecia areata listed by TCRdb under 2018. Describing the broader study: Female C3H/HeJ recipients, about 6-11 weeks old, were grafted with skin from C3H/HeJ donors with spontaneous alopecia (roughly 6-12 months old). The study used high-throughput TCRbeta sequencing to examine T cell clonal expansion in alopecia areata, in both the C3H/HeJ mouse model and human patients. In humans, TCRbeta sequencing was performed on scalp tissue and on sorted CD4+ and CD8+ peripheral blood T cells from healthy controls and from patients with patchy or totalis/universalis alopecia areata. Clonality in the scalp was compared among normal scalp (n=4), patchy alopecia areata scalp (n=8), and alopecia totalis/universalis scalp (n=8). RNA was obtained with the PAXgene miRNA kit for fixed scalp, the miRNeasy kit for PBMCs, and the RNeasy kit for mouse skin. immunoSEQ multiplex PCR using 35 Vbeta forward primers and 13 Jbeta reverse primers was used to amplify TCRbeta CDR3 regions. The paper as a whole reports these results and caveats: Unlike mouse skin, which is dominated by gammadelta T cells, normal human skin has resident alphabeta T cells that are also sequenced, and this complicates analysis of the scalp TCR repertoire. Compared with normal scalp, lesional scalp, particularly in alopecia totalis/universalis, had higher clonality and more expanded CD8+ clones, which suggests antigenic drive. TCR sequences shared between patients were less clear than in mice, possibly partly because of HLA diversity in the patient population.

Receptor libraries were prepared by the immunoSEQ multiplex PCR assay. For TCR sequencing, RNA was extracted from every sample and reverse transcribed into cDNA to serve as template. First-strand cDNA was synthesized using SuperScript III with a 2:1 mix of oligo-dT and random hexamers. Amplification bias was assessed with a synthetic immune receptor repertoire, and residual bias was removed computationally. Sequencing of the libraries was done on Illumina HiSeq with 60 bp reads that cover the CDR3, reading from J toward V. On the study's bioinformatics: Raw reads were preprocessed for error removal, and CDR3 was defined according to IMGT conventions as running from the conserved cysteine to phenylalanine. Clonality was computed as 1 minus the Shannon entropy, with the entropy normalized by log2 of the number of productive unique TCRs. Whether scalp clones were CD4 or CD8 was inferred by matching scalp TCRbeta sequences against CD4 and CD8 repertoires sorted from blood. TCRdb carries this immuneACCESS record with in-frame sequences only. Its versions omit some clonotypes, under half of them owing to an unresolved V gene in the studies checked, with the rest unexplained. The D gene and trimming were derived from the DNA, and the V and J assignments and clone size from that table. The table for this sample lists 90,000 to 130,000 clones, none of them counted only once. The leading ten clones occupy about 20% of the sample.

Taken from cysteine to phenylalanine, the CDR3 has 14 residues. Only the CDR3 bases that were read are kept: 30 of them, in frame from base 1. The CDR1 and CDR2 encoded by the germline V gene are GKSSPN and SITVG. A distance of 7 bases separates the germline ends of V and J, which lose 0 bases and 0 bases respectively. A word on this clone: Its antigen target is currently unknown. This is a murine receptor, so its gene nomenclature and germline sequences are mouse based. Sequencing ends 4 residues short of the CDR3 end; the germline J gene provides the rest.

The rearranged chain carries TRBV31 and TRBJ2-3; possibly the D gene is TRBD1, per 5 matching bases. This receptor was taken from a C3H/HeJ mouse with alopecia areata. The MHC haplotype of this strain is H2-k. Sequencing used lesional skin. The CDR3 DNA, read in part, is TGTGCCTGGAGTCTCAGGGATAGTGCAGAA. Its protein product is CAWSLRDSAE. The CDR3 in full is CAWSLRDSAETLYF. Full variable domain (CDR3 extended with the reference TRBV31 and TRBJ2-3 proteins): AQTIHQWPVAEIKAVGSPLSLGCTIKGKSSPNLYWYWQATGGTLQQLFYSITVGQVESVVQLNLSASRPKDDQFILSTEKLLLSHSGFYLCAWSLRDSAETLYFGSGTRLTVL.